Sequencing of this T cell receptor beta chain was carried out in a study of T cell changes during pregnancy in multiple sclerosis. TCRdb's copy holds only in-frame clones and misses some; the assay was immunoSEQ multiplex PCR. The table includes approximately 68,000 clones, roughly 91% detected once. Losses at the gene ends were 4 bases for V and 0 bases for J; bases not matched to a gene: 7. Per germline, CDR1 LGHNA and CDR2 YSLEER. The CDR3 consists of 17 residues. This clonotype originated in a female donor in good health, enrolled as a control in a pregnancy study. This chain connects TRBV4-3 to TRBJ2-1, with 9 bases matching TRBD2. The sequencing here drew on peripheral blood, taken in the third trimester of pregnancy. CDR3 coding DNA: TGCGCCAGCAGCCTCTCCCCGACTAGCGGCTCCTACAATGAGCAGTTCTTC. This codes for CASSLSPTSGSYNEQFF.